These 8 T cell receptor beta chains were sequenced from one sample in a study of T cell responses to AZD1222 COVID-19 vaccine. Generated by immunoSEQ multiplex PCR, the TCRdb table keeps only in-frame clones and is missing some. Here the sample spans tens of thousands of clones, over 75% being singletons. The sequencing here drew on peripheral blood, taken 28 days after the second AZD1222 dose. Receptor source: an adult who received the AZD1222 COVID-19 vaccine.

The rearrangement uses TRBV7-2 and TRBJ2-5, with TRBD2 matching over 13 bases. The CDR3 loop spans 16 amino acids. Germline values: CDR1 SGHTA, CDR2 FQGNSA. V gave up 5 bases and J gave up 1 base; unmatched junction bases: 4. The CDR3 loop reads CASSPTSGRSQETQYF. The DNA of the CDR3 is TGTGCCAGCAGCCCGACTAGCGGGAGGTCCCAAGAGACCCAGTACTTC.

Only one count was recorded for this clone. The V gene is TRBV28, the J gene TRBJ1-1; D remains ambiguous. This CDR3 is 11 amino acids long. The germline V gene has CDR1 MDHEN and CDR2 SYDVKM. V was trimmed by 2 bases and J by 3 bases, leaving 1 base between them. CDR3 sequence reads: CASSLHTEAFF. In DNA form, the CDR3 reads TGTGCCAGCAGTTTACACACTGAAGCTTTCTTT.

The V and J genes are TRBV9 and TRBJ2-3, with 8 positions matching TRBD2. Germline V gene data show CDR1 as SGDLS and CDR2 as YYNGEE. This CDR3 has 16 residues. V shed 3 bases, J shed 6 bases, and the junction held 12 bases outside the gene matches. CDR3 in DNA: TGTGCCAGCAGCGGAGGCCGGGGGGGGCCGTCGGATACGCAGTATTTT. It codes for CASSGGRGGPSDTQYF.

This chain connects TRBV18 to TRBJ1-5, with TRBD1 matching over 9 bases. V lost 5 bases to trimming and J lost 0 bases; unmatched junction nucleotides: 5. Germline V gene sequence: CDR1 KGHSH, CDR2 LQKENI. The CDR3 runs 16 residues. In DNA, the CDR3 is TGTGCCAGCTCATCTGGACAGGGGCCTAGCAATCAGCCCCAGCATTTT. This sequence encodes CASSSGQGPSNQPQHF.

The V gene is TRBV7-2, the J gene TRBJ1-2, with D hard to call. This CDR3 comprises 14 residues. Trimming cost V 5 bases and J 0 bases, with 10 bases left between them. From germline, CDR1 is SGHTA and CDR2 FQGNSA. CDR3 nucleotides: TGTGCCAGCAGCGCAGCAGTGGCTAACTATGGCTACACCTTC. Its translation: CASSAAVANYGYTF.

The gene calls are TRBV25-1 and TRBJ1-1; D is possibly TRBD1 (5 bases). This CDR3 comprises 13 residues. Germline CDR1 and CDR2: MGHDK and SYGVNS. V lost 3 bases and J lost 6, with 11 bases in between. CDR3 sequence: CASSEAGRPEAFF. The CDR3 DNA is TGTGCCAGCAGTGAGGCAGGGAGGCCTGAAGCTTTCTTT.

V and J are TRBV6-5 and TRBJ2-7, with 9 bases identical to TRBD2. Germline CDR1 reads MNHEY; CDR2 reads SVGAGI. Germline trimming cut 2 bases from V and 6 bases from J; bases unmatched to any gene: 11. The CDR3 is 16 amino acids. Here the CDR3 reads CASSYVGGRAVLEQYF. As DNA, the CDR3 is TGTGCCAGCAGTTACGTTGGCGGGAGGGCCGTTCTCGAGCAGTACTTC.

The V call is TRBV5-4, the J call TRBJ2-5; possible D gene TRBD2, 5 bases. This CDR3 spans 13 amino acids. V lost 4 bases and J lost 4, with 11 bases in between. Per germline, CDR1 SGHNT and CDR2 YYREEE (reference sequence). Here the CDR3 DNA reads TGTGCCAGCAGCCCTTGGGCGGGAGAGACCCAGTACTTC. It yields the protein CASSPWAGETQYF.